These 2 T cell receptor beta chains originate from one sample sequenced in a study of CD8 T cells in Susac syndrome. With random hexamers, roughly 0.5 to 1 ug RNA was reverse transcribed. TCRdb ran MiXCR on the immunoSEQ multiplex PCR reads and lists one entry per CDR3 protein. The table lists 350,000 to 550,000 distinct CDR3 sequences, 85% to 90% of them singletons. Sequences were obtained from CD8+ T cells from PBMCs. These receptors were collected from a human donor with multiple sclerosis.

This chain joins TRBV7-2 and TRBJ2-5, with 8 bases aligning to TRBD1. The trim removed 4 bases at V and 6 bases at J, leaving 10 bases unmatched. The CDR3 covers 15 residues. Germline lookup yields CDR1 SGHTA and CDR2 FQGNSA. As DNA, the CDR3 is TGTGCCAGCAGCTCGATAGAGACAGGGGCGAAGACCCAGTACTTC. This encodes CASSSIETGAKTQYF. The whole variable domain, remainder taken from reference TRBV7-2 and TRBJ2-5, is GAGVSQSPSNKVTEKGKDVELRCDPISGHTALYWYRQSLGQGLEFLIYFQGNSAPDKSGLPSDRFSAERTGGSVSTLTIQRTQQEDSAVYLCASSSIETGAKTQYFGPGTRLLVL.

V usage is TRBV20-1 and J usage is TRBJ2-3; 8 nucleotides agree with TRBD2. With V trimmed by 5 bases and J by 4 bases, 5 bases remained unmatched. Germline loops: CDR1 DFQATT, CDR2 SNEGSKA (reference sequence). This CDR3 has 13 residues. The CDR3 loop reads CSAYSGISDTQYF. DNA of the CDR3: TGCAGTGCTTATAGCGGGATTTCAGATACGCAGTATTTT.